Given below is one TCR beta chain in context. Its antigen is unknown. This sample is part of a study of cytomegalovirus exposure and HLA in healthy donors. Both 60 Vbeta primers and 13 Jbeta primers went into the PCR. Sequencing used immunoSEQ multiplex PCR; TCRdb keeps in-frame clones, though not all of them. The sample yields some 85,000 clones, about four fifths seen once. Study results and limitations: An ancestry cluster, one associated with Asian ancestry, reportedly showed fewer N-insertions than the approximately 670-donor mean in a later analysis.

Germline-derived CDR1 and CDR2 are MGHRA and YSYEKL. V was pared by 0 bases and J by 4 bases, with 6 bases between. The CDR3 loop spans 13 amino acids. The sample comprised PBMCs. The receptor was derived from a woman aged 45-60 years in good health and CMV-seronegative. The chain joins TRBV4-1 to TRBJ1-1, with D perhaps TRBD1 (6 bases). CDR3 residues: CASSQEGGTEAFF. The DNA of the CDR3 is TGCGCCAGCAGCCAAGAAGGGGGCACTGAAGCTTTCTTT.